This T cell receptor (beta chain) was recorded in a study of CD8+ T cells in alopecia areata. In the study overall: Patients given treatment had severity scored by the percentage of scalp area affected. Study outcomes and limitations: Higher clonality than in normal scalp was seen in lesional scalp, especially alopecia totalis/universalis. Only one nonresponder was present, which leaves the link between baseline CD8+ expansion and response uncertain.

Sequencing used cDNA as its template, made by extracting RNA and reverse transcribing it. Generated by immunoSEQ multiplex PCR, the TCRdb table keeps only in-frame clones and is missing some. The sample has 150,000 to 200,000 clones, about 53% seen once. To note about this clone: What it binds is not known.

Treatment in this sample: oral pan-JAK inhibitor, 5-10 mg twice daily. This CDR3 has 15 residues. From germline, CDR1 is SGHRS and CDR2 YFSETQ. Trimming took 4 bases from V and 1 from J; bases not matched to a gene: 7. The sample was CD8+ T cells sorted from blood, taken at week 24, from a patient treated with tofacitinib. The chain couples TRBV5-1 to TRBJ2-7; 8 nucleotides match TRBD1. This TCR was recovered from a human donor with alopecia areata. The CDR3: CASSRKDRASYEQYF. CDR3 nucleotide sequence: TGCGCCAGCAGCCGAAAGGACAGGGCATCCTACGAGCAGTACTTC.